These 24 T cell receptor beta chains were all obtained from the same sample, sequenced in a study of radiotherapy plus CTLA-4 blockade in lung cancer. Sequenced by immunoSEQ multiplex PCR; TCRdb stores in-frame clones only, minus some. This sample has about 15,000 clones, with approximately 75% found just once. This specimen was peripheral blood, taken from a patient treated with radiotherapy plus ipilimumab. These receptors came from a human donor with non-small cell lung cancer whose response to radiotherapy plus ipilimumab could not be evaluated.

The chain has TRBV6-5 and TRBJ2-7; D gene ambiguous. Trimming stripped 6 bases from V and 5 bases from J, with 14 bases between. CDR1 MNHEY and CDR2 SVGAGI come from the germline V gene. This CDR3 spans 13 amino acids. The CDR3 DNA reads TGTGCCAGCAGCCGATACCGCCGGGACGAGCAGTACTTC. This encodes CASSRYRRDEQYF.

The V and J genes are TRBV7-8 and TRBJ2-1; 7 nucleotides line up with TRBD2. J gave up 0 bases and V 5 bases, and 7 bases lay outside the gene matches. The CDR3 sequence is 16 residues long. The V gene's germline CDR1 is SGHVS and CDR2 FQNEAQ. CDR3 sequence (DNA): TGTGCCAGCAGCCTCCTAGCGGCAAACTCCTACAATGAGCAGTTCTTC. This codes for CASSLLAANSYNEQFF.

The CDR3 coding sequence is TGCGCCAGCAGCAGAACTGGACAGGCCACCACAGATACGCAGTATTTT. As protein: CASSRTGQATTDTQYF. The chain has TRBV5-1 and TRBJ2-3; TRBD1 matches at 7 bases. The CDR3 covers 16 residues. CDR1 SGHRS and CDR2 YFSETQ come from the germline V gene. J lost 2 bases, V lost 4 bases, and 10 bases had no gene match. The variable domain in full, completed from reference TRBV5-1 and TRBJ2-3, reads KAGVTQTPRYLIKTRGQQVTLSCSPISGHRSVSWYQQTPGQGLQFLFEYFSETQRNKGNFPGRFSGRQFSNSRSEMNVSTLELGDSALYLCASSRTGQATTDTQYFGPGTRLTVL.

In regard to this clone: Distinct nucleotide sequences in the sample also encode this CDR3. V and J are TRBV5-1 and TRBJ1-1; 8 positions agree with TRBD1. V dropped 4 bases and J dropped 1; count of bases not matched to a gene: 6. Germline values: CDR1 SGHRS, CDR2 YFSETQ. The CDR3 extends over 15 amino acids. The CDR3: CASSPWGQANTEAFF. CDR3 nucleotides: TGCGCCAGCAGCCCCTGGGGACAGGCGAACACTGAAGCTTTCTTT.

V is TRBV7-9 and J is TRBJ1-3, with D tentatively TRBD1 (6 bases). Trimming shortened V by 8 bases and J by 4 bases, and 12 bases separated the two germline ends. The CDR3 spans 13 residues. Germline values: CDR1 SEHNR, CDR2 FQNEAQ (reference sequence). CDR3 region: CASSGTIGNTIYF. The CDR3 region has the DNA TGTGCCAGCTCCGGGACAATCGGAAACACCATATATTTT.

To note about this clone: Additional DNA sequences in this sample encode the identical CDR3. The chain combines TRBV7-2 with TRBJ1-5; a weak D match, TRBD1 (5 bases). CDR3 size: 13 residues. Per the germline V gene, CDR1 is SGHTA and CDR2 is FQGNSA. Trimming pared 5 bases from V and 5 bases from J, leaving 10 bases between. DNA for the CDR3: TGTGCCAGCAGCCCTCAGGGTTATCAGCCCCAGCATTTT. Its translation: CASSPQGYQPQHF. Complete variable domain (other parts from reference TRBV7-2 and TRBJ1-5): GAGVSQSPSNKVTEKGKDVELRCDPISGHTALYWYRQSLGQGLEFLIYFQGNSAPDKSGLPSDRFSAERTGGSVSTLTIQRTQQEDSAVYLCASSPQGYQPQHFGDGTRLSIL.

This chain joins TRBV5-8 and TRBJ2-5; 7 bases map to TRBD1. CDR1 is SGHTS and CDR2 is YDEGEE in the germline V gene. The CDR3 is 15 amino acids. The junction had 5 bases not matched to a gene; V was cut back by 1 base and J by 2 bases. The CDR3 DNA sequence: TGTGCCAGCAGCTTGATGGGGACAGAGCAAGAGACCCAGTACTTC. Residues: CASSLMGTEQETQYF.

V gene TRBV6-5 combines with J gene TRBJ1-2; 7 bases line up with TRBD1. With V trimmed by 2 bases and J by 13 bases, 10 bases remained unmatched. In germline, CDR1 is MNHEY, CDR2 SVGAGI. The CDR3 contains 13 residues. The CDR3 reads CASSYPGQTACTF. The CDR3 DNA sequence: TGTGCCAGCAGTTACCCGGGACAGACCGCCTGCACCTTC.

The chain uses TRBV19 and TRBJ1-5; a weak D match, TRBD1 (5 bases). The V gene's germline CDR1 is LNHDA and CDR2 SQIVND (reference sequence). Trimming shortened V by 7 bases and J by 0 bases, and 22 bases separated the two germline ends. The CDR3 sequence is 18 residues long. The CDR3 protein is CASKPGGERDYSNQPQHF. The CDR3 DNA reads as TGTGCCAGTAAACCCGGAGGGGAACGAGATTATAGCAATCAGCCCCAGCATTTT.

The chain has TRBV2 and TRBJ2-2; D possibly corresponds to TRBD1 (5 bases). Germline assignment: CDR1 SNHLY and CDR2 FYNNEI. Trimming removed 2 bases from V and 7 bases from J, with 11 bases in between. CDR3 size: 14 residues. CDR3: CASSESGFDGELFF. CDR3 sequence (DNA): TGTGCCAGCAGTGAATCAGGGTTCGACGGGGAGCTGTTTTTT.

The J gene is TRBJ1-1, the V gene TRBV2, with 8 bases aligning to TRBD1. The CDR3 length is 15 residues. The ends lost 8 bases at V and 1 base at J; junction bases unmatched: 9. Germline-derived CDR1 and CDR2 are SNHLY and FYNNEI. CDR3 sequence (DNA): TGTGCCAGCGATATGGAGGGGACAGGGAACACTGAAGCTTTCTTT. Its protein product is CASDMEGTGNTEAFF. The full variable domain, its missing parts supplied by reference TRBV2 and TRBJ1-1, is EPEVTQTPSHQVTQMGQEVILRCVPISNHLYFYWYRQILGQKVEFLVSFYNNEISEKSEIFDDQFSVERPDGSNFTLKIRSTKLEDSAMYFCASDMEGTGNTEAFFGQGTRLTVV.

CDR3 in amino acids: CASSLLQETTEAFF. The CDR3 bases are TGCGCCAGCAGCCTCTTACAGGAAACCACTGAAGCTTTCTTT. The J gene is TRBJ1-1, the V gene TRBV5-1, with D perhaps matching TRBD1 (5 bases). CDR3 length equals 14 residues. Trimming took 4 bases from V and 4 from J, leaving 14 bases between them. Germline CDR1 and CDR2: SGHRS and YFSETQ. Full variable domain (remainder filled in from reference TRBV5-1 and TRBJ1-1): KAGVTQTPRYLIKTRGQQVTLSCSPISGHRSVSWYQQTPGQGLQFLFEYFSETQRNKGNFPGRFSGRQFSNSRSEMNVSTLELGDSALYLCASSLLQETTEAFFGQGTRLTVV.

This clone has only a few counts. V usage is TRBV7-9 and J usage is TRBJ1-3, with D possibly TRBD1 on 6 matching bases. The CDR3 runs to 17 residues. Germline V lookup: CDR1 SEHNR, CDR2 FQNEAQ (reference sequence). V was pared by 5 bases and J by 1 base, with 18 bases between. The CDR3 loop is CASSPSTGFKSGNTIYF. The CDR3 DNA reads TGTGCCAGCAGCCCATCGACAGGTTTCAAATCTGGAAACACCATATATTTT.

The genes are TRBV19 and TRBJ1-1; the D gene is possibly TRBD1 (6 bases). The CDR3 has 16 amino acids. V lost 1 base, J lost 2 bases, and 14 bases lay in between. Germline assignment: CDR1 LNHDA and CDR2 SQIVND (reference sequence). The chain's CDR3 is CASSIAGRGINTEAFF. Written as DNA, the CDR3 is TGTGCCAGTAGTATAGCCGGCAGGGGAATTAACACTGAAGCTTTCTTT. Based on the CDR3 plus reference TRBV19 and TRBJ1-1, the full variable domain is DGGITQSPKYLFRKEGQNVTLSCEQNLNHDAMYWYRQDPGQGLRLIYYSQIVNDFQKGDIAEGYSVSREKKESFPLTVTSAQKNPTAFYLCASSIAGRGINTEAFFGQGTRLTVV.

The chain employs TRBV6-5 and TRBJ1-1; the D gene is possibly TRBD1 (6 bases). V lost 0 bases and J 7 bases, leaving 15 bases between the germline ends. The CDR3 loop spans 15 amino acids. Per germline, CDR1 MNHEY and CDR2 SVGAGI. CDR3 coding DNA: TGTGCCAGCAGTTACTCGGGGCAGGGGTGGGTTGAAGCTTTCTTT. This encodes CASSYSGQGWVEAFF.

The genes are TRBV11-2 and TRBJ2-7; D may be TRBD2 (6 bases). With 3 bases removed from V and 2 bases from J, the gap between germline ends came to 20 bases. CDR1 SGHAT and CDR2 FQNNGV come from the germline V gene. The CDR3 sequence is 17 residues long. This CDR3 is CASSFRGPGAGTYEQYF. The CDR3 region has the DNA TGTGCCAGCAGCTTTAGAGGACCGGGAGCCGGAACCTACGAGCAGTACTTC.

This clone was seen more than once but under ten times. This sequence joins TRBV6-6 and TRBJ2-3; 7 bases match TRBD1. The CDR3 sequence is 14 residues long. V was clipped by 9 bases and J by 0 bases; unmatched bases: 6. Germline-derived CDR1 and CDR2 are MNHNY and SVGAGI (reference sequence). CDR3 amino acids: CASDQTGSTDTQYF. As DNA, the CDR3 is TGTGCCAGTGACCAGACAGGGAGCACAGATACGCAGTATTTT.

The genes are TRBV2 and TRBJ1-5, with 7 bases matching TRBD1. V shed 5 bases, J shed 2 bases, and the junction held 12 bases outside the gene matches. Germline-derived CDR1 and CDR2 are SNHLY and FYNNEI. This CDR3 region has 17 residues. The CDR3 region has the DNA TGTGCCAGCAGTCGGGACAGTTCGGGGTCTGGCAATCAGCCCCAGCATTTT. Its protein is CASSRDSSGSGNQPQHF. Complete variable domain (other parts from reference TRBV2 and TRBJ1-5): EPEVTQTPSHQVTQMGQEVILRCVPISNHLYFYWYRQILGQKVEFLVSFYNNEISEKSEIFDDQFSVERPDGSNFTLKIRSTKLEDSAMYFCASSRDSSGSGNQPQHFGDGTRLSIL.

J is TRBJ1-1 and V is TRBV5-1; TRBD1 matches 9 bases. V shed 3 bases and J 6 bases; nucleotides not matched to a gene: 9. The CDR3 has 15 residues. CDR1 and CDR2 (germline): SGHRS, YFSETQ. For the CDR3, the DNA is TGCGCCAGCAGCTGGGGGGGACAGGGAACGGCTGAAGCTTTCTTT. This translates into CASSWGGQGTAEAFF.

Notes on this clone: Other DNA sequences within the sample encode an identical CDR3. CDR3 amino acids: CASSVPGGNTIYF. CDR3 coding DNA: TGTGCCAGCAGCGTCCCGGGGGGAAACACCATATATTTT. The chain recombines TRBV9 with TRBJ1-3, with no clear D. V was shortened by 2 bases and J by 4 bases, with 7 bases between the two germline ends. Germline values: CDR1 SGDLS, CDR2 YYNGEE. The CDR3 is 13 amino acids. Filled out from reference TRBV9 and TRBJ1-3, the complete variable domain reads DSGVTQTPKHLITATGQRVTLRCSPRSGDLSVYWYQQSLDQGLQFLIQYYNGEERAKGNILERFSAQQFPDLHSELNLSSLELGDSALYFCASSVPGGNTIYFGEGSWLTVV.

Only a few counts were recorded for this clone. The rearrangement joins TRBV19 to TRBJ1-3, with D unclear. V gave up 5 bases and J gave up 0 bases, with 8 bases separating them. The CDR3 runs 14 residues. Germline lookup yields CDR1 LNHDA and CDR2 SQIVND (reference sequence). CDR3 loop: CASSSTISGNTIYF. Written as DNA, the CDR3 is TGTGCCAGTAGTTCTACCATCTCTGGAAACACCATATATTTT.

In nucleotides, the CDR3 is TGCGCCAGCAGCTTTCCTAGCGGGGCGAACACCGGGGAGCTGTTTTTT. Translating it yields CASSFPSGANTGELFF. The gene calls are TRBV5-1 and TRBJ2-2, with 9 bases fitting TRBD2. The trim removed 2 bases at V and 0 bases at J, leaving 2 bases unmatched. This CDR3 contains 16 residues. Germline assignment: CDR1 SGHRS and CDR2 YFSETQ. Using reference TRBV5-1 and TRBJ2-2 for the parts outside the CDR3, the full variable domain is KAGVTQTPRYLIKTRGQQVTLSCSPISGHRSVSWYQQTPGQGLQFLFEYFSETQRNKGNFPGRFSGRQFSNSRSEMNVSTLELGDSALYLCASSFPSGANTGELFFGEGSRLTVL.

This chain uses TRBV4-1 with TRBJ2-1; D may be TRBD1 (6 bases). CDR3 length: 15 amino acids. The V gene's germline CDR1 is MGHRA and CDR2 YSYEKL. V was cut by 7 bases and J by 6 bases, with 19 bases left in between. CDR3 amino acids: CASNPAAGDVNEQFF. The CDR3, as DNA: TGCGCCAGCAACCCGGCAGCAGGGGACGTCAATGAGCAGTTCTTC.

The chain has TRBV27 and TRBJ2-7; 10 bases fit TRBD1. The CDR3 contains 16 residues. Germline CDR1 reads MNHEY; CDR2 reads SMNVEV (reference sequence). V gave up 1 base and J gave up 4 bases; unmatched junction bases: 7. Here the CDR3 DNA reads TGTGCCAGCAGTTTATATCCCCGGGACAGGGGTTACGAGCAGTACTTC. Translation: CASSLYPRDRGYEQYF.